This T cell receptor (beta chain) comes out of a study of OX40 agonist ivuxolimab in advanced cancers. Study overall: Cohort: about 82% men, mean age about 62, aged about 20 to 79.

Assay: immunoSEQ multiplex PCR; the TCRdb copy retains only in-frame clones and omits some. The data contain around 79,000 clones, 65% to 90% of them singletons. Germline V gene data show CDR1 as SGHNT and CDR2 as YYREEE (reference sequence). Trimming stripped 4 bases from V and 0 bases from J, with 15 bases between. The CDR3 is 16 residues long. The clonotype was recovered from an adult with an advanced solid tumor such as melanoma, head and neck, liver or kidney cancer. The rearrangement joins TRBV5-4 to TRBJ2-3, with unresolved D. The sample consisted of CD4+ or CD8+ T cells sorted from blood, taken in a trial of the OX40 agonist ivuxolimab. The CDR3: CASSPQGSRSTDTQYF. In DNA form, the CDR3 reads TGTGCCAGCAGCCCTCAAGGAAGCCGCAGCACAGATACGCAGTATTTT. Filled out from reference TRBV5-4 and TRBJ2-3, the complete variable domain reads ETGVTQSPTHLIKTRGQQVTLRCSSQSGHNTVSWYQQALGQGPQFIFQYYREEENGRGNFPPRFSGLQFPNYSSELNVNALELDDSALYLCASSPQGSRSTDTQYFGPGTRLTVL.